This TCR beta chain was recovered during a study of T cells expressing NK-cell markers. TCRdb re-called the 5' RACE reads and gives one entry per CDR3 protein, without DNA. Its listing shows some 410,000 distinct CDR3 sequences. Germline lookup yields CDR1 DFQATT and CDR2 SNEGSKA (reference sequence). The CDR3 length is 14 residues. Material: blood T cells: a sorted CD56 or NKG2C T cell subset, CD4+ or CD8+ T cells, or bulk PBMC T cells (not recorded which). The chain uses TRBV20-1 and TRBJ1-2; with no DNA, the TCRdb D assignment of TRBD1 cannot be verified. This sequence originates from a woman aged 18-70 years in good health. The CDR3 spells CSARVKVSGGGYTF.